This T cell receptor (beta chain) came from a study of monozygotic twins with inflammatory bowel disease. Germline CDR1 and CDR2: ENHRY and SYGVKD. This CDR3 spans 12 amino acids. Every TCR library consumed 3,000 to 4,500 ng of total RNA. TCRdb reprocessed the 5' RACE reads and keeps a single row for each CDR3 protein, giving no DNA. The data show roughly 300,000 distinct CDR3 sequences, and the top ten clones hold approximately 5.4%. Source material: blood. The receptor was isolated from a human donor with ulcerative colitis or Crohn's disease, or a healthy co-twin of an affected twin (not recorded which). The chain is built from TRBV10-3 and TRBJ1-1; TCRdb proposes TRBD1, but this gene call is untestable without DNA. The CDR3 sequence is CAIGQGSTEAFF.